This entry lists 5 T cell receptor beta chains sequenced from one sample in a study of technical replicates of blood from a handful of donors. Assay used: immunoSEQ multiplex PCR; TCRdb lists only in-frame clones, some missing. Of more than 90,000 clones detected, about 95% appear once; the ten largest clones hold 0.2% to 0.3%. The sample consisted of T cells isolated from PBMCs. The receptor source for this set is a human donor in good health.

This chain connects TRBV7-9 to TRBJ2-2, with TRBD2 matching over 7 bases. This CDR3 spans 15 amino acids. Germline V CDR1 and CDR2: SEHNR, FQNEAQ (reference sequence). After removal of 4 bases from V and 3 bases from J, the junction contained 5 bases not matched to a gene. In DNA form, the CDR3 reads TGTGCCAGCAGCTCGTTGGCGGGAGACACCGGGGAGCTGTTTTTT. This translates into CASSSLAGDTGELFF.

The V call is TRBV28, the J call TRBJ2-2; D ambiguous. CDR1 is MDHEN, CDR2 SYDVKM, per germline. Trimming took off 7 bases at V and 4 bases at J, with 4 bases between the two ends. The CDR3 sequence is 11 residues long. CDR3 DNA: TGTGCCAGCACCTTCACCGGGGAGCTGTTTTTT. Amino acid sequence: CASTFTGELFF.

V and J are TRBV19 and TRBJ1-5; TRBD1 aligns across 7 bases. J was trimmed by 9 bases and V by 3 bases; bases with no gene match: 8. Germline assignment: CDR1 LNHDA and CDR2 SQIVND (reference sequence). CDR3 length equals 14 residues. CDR3 in DNA: TGTGCCAGTAGTATGGGGACAGCCATCAGGCCCCAGCATTTT. Translated, it gives CASSMGTAIRPQHF. Based on the CDR3 plus reference TRBV19 and TRBJ1-5, the full variable domain is DGGITQSPKYLFRKEGQNVTLSCEQNLNHDAMYWYRQDPGQGLRLIYYSQIVNDFQKGDIAEGYSVSREKKESFPLTVTSAQKNPTAFYLCASSMGTAIRPQHFGDGTRLSIL.

CDR3 sequence: CASTGGSGNEQFF. The CDR3 DNA follows: TGTGCCAGCACGGGGGGTTCGGGCAATGAGCAGTTCTTC. V usage is TRBV2 and J usage is TRBJ2-1; 7 positions agree with TRBD2. V shed 7 bases, J shed 6 bases, and the junction held 6 bases outside the gene matches. The CDR3 has 13 amino acids. Germline CDR1 SNHLY, CDR2 FYNNEI. The variable domain in full, with the rest retrieved from reference TRBV2 and TRBJ2-1, is EPEVTQTPSHQVTQMGQEVILRCVPISNHLYFYWYRQILGQKVEFLVSFYNNEISEKSEIFDDQFSVERPDGSNFTLKIRSTKLEDSAMYFCASTGGSGNEQFFGPGTRLTVL.

CDR3 sequence (DNA): TGTGCCAGCACTACAGGGGCACGGGGCATTCAGTACTTC. Translated, it gives CASTTGARGIQYF. V and J are TRBV28 and TRBJ2-4; TRBD1 aligns across 7 bases. The CDR3 runs 13 residues. CDR1 and CDR2 (germline): MDHEN, SYDVKM. The V gene end was trimmed by 7 bases and the J gene end by 9 bases; junction bases not matched to a gene: 9.